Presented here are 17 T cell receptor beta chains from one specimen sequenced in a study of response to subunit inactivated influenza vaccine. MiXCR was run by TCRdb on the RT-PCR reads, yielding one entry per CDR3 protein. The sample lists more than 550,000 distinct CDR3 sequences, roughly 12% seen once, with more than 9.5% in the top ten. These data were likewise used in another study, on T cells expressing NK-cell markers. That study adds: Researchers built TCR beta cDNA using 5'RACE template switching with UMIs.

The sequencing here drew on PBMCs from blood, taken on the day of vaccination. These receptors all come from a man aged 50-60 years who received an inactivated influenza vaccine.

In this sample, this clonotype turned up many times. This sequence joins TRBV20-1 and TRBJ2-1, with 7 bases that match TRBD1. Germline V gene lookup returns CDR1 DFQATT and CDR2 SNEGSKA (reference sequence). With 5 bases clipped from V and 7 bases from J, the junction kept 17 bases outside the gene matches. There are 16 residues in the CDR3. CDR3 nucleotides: TGCAGTGCTCTAAGGGCCAGGGGGTCGGTAAGGAATGAGCAGTTCTTC. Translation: CSALRARGSVRNEQFF.

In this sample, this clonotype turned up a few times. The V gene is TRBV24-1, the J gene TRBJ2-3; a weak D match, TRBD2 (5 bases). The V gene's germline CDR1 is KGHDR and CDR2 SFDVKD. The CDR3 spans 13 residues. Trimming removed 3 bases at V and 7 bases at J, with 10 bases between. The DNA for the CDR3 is TGTGCCACCAGTGATCTGAAGACTAATACGCAGTATTTT. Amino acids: CATSDLKTNTQYF.

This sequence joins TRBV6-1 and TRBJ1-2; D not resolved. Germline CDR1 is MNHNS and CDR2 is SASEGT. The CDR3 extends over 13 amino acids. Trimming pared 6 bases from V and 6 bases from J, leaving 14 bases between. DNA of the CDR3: TGTGCCAGCAGACTCCGGGCCAATGATGGCTACACCTTC. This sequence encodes CASRLRANDGYTF.

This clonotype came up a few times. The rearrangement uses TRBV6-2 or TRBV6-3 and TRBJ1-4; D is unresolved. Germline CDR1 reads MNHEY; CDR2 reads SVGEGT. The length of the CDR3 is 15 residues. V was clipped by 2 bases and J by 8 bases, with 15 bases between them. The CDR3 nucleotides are TGTGCCAGCAGTTACATGGGCCAGCCTCGGGAAAAACTGTTTTTT. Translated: CASSYMGQPREKLFF.

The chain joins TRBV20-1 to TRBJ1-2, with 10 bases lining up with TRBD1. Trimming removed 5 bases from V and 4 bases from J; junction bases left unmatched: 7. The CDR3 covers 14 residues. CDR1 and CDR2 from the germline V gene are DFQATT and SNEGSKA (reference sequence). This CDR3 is CSAQGQGISYGYTF. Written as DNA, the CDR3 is TGCAGTGCTCAGGGACAGGGGATCTCCTATGGCTACACCTTC.

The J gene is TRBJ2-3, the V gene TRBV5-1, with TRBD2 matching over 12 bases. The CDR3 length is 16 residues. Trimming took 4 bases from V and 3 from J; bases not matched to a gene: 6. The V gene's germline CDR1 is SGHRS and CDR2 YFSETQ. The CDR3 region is CASSVLAGGPTDTQYF. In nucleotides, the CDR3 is TGCGCCAGCAGCGTCCTAGCGGGGGGGCCTACAGATACGCAGTATTTT.

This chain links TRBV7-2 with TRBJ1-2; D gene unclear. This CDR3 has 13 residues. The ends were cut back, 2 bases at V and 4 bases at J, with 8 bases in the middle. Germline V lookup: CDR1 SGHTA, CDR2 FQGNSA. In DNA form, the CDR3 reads TGTGCCAGCAGCTTACTTACAGCCTATGGCTACACCTTC. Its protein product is CASSLLTAYGYTF.

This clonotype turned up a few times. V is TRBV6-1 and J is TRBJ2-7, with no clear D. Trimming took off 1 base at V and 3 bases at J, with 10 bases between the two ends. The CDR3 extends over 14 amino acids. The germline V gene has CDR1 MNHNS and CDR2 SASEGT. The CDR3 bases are TGTGCCAGCAGTGAAGGGGCAGGATACTACGAGCAGTACTTC. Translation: CASSEGAGYYEQYF.

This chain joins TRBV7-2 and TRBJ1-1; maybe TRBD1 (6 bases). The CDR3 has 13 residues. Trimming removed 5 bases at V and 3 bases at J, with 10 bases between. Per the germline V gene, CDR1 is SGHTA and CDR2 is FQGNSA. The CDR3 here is CASSPQGYTEAFF. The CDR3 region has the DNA TGTGCCAGCAGCCCGCAGGGGTACACTGAAGCTTTCTTT.

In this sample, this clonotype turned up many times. The CDR3 loop is CASSFGGPSYEQYF. The CDR3 DNA is TGTGCCAGCAGTTTCGGGGGACCCTCCTACGAGCAGTACTTC. V and J are TRBV12-3 or TRBV12-4 and TRBJ2-7, with D tentatively TRBD2 (6 bases). The CDR3 extends over 14 amino acids. The V and J ends lost 3 bases and 0 bases respectively, with 9 bases between them.

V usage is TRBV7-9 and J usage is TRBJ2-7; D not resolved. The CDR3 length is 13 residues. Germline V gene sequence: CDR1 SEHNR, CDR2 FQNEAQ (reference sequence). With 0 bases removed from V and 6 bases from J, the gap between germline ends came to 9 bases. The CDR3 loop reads CASSLALWGEQYF. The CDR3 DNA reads TGTGCCAGCAGCTTAGCTCTCTGGGGCGAGCAGTACTTC.

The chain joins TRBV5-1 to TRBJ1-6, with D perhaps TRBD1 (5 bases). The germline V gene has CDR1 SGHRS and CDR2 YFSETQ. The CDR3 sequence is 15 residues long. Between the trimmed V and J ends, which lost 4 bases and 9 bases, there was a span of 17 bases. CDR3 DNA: TGCGCCAGCAGCCTGGCCGGCAGGGAGATTTCACCCCTCCACTTT. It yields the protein CASSLAGREISPLHF.

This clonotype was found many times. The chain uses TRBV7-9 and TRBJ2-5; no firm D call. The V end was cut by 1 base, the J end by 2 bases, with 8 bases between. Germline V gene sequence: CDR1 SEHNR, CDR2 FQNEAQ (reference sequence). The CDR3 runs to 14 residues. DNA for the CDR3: TGTGCCAGCAGCTTAGTTGGGTTTCAAGAGACCCAGTACTTC. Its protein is CASSLVGFQETQYF.

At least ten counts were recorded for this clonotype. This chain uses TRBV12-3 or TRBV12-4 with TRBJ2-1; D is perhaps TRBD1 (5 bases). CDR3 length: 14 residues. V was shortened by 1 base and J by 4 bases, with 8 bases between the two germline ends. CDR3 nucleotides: TGTGCCAGCAGTTTAGGGACACCGTACAATGAGCAGTTCTTC. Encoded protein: CASSLGTPYNEQFF.

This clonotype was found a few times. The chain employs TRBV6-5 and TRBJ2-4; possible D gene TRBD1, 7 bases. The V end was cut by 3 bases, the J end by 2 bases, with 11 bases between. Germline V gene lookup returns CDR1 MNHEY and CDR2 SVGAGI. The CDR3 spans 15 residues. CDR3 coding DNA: TGTGCCAGCAGTTATCAGGGGGGAACCAAAAACATTCAGTACTTC. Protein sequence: CASSYQGGTKNIQYF.

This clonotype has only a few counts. The CDR3 loop reads CASSLSPGATGELFF. In nucleotides, the CDR3 is TGTGCCAGCAGTTTATCCCCTGGGGCCACCGGGGAGCTGTTTTTT. The rearrangement links TRBV27 to TRBJ2-2, with D possibly being TRBD1 (5 bases). The ends were cut back, 0 bases at V and 4 bases at J, with 9 bases in the middle. Germline V CDR1 and CDR2: MNHEY, SMNVEV (reference sequence). This CDR3 has 15 amino acids.

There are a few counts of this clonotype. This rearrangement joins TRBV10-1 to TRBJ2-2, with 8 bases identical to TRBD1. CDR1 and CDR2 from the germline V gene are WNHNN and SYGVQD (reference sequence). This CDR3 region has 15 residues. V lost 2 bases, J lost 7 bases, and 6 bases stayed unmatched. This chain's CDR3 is CASSERQGMIGELFF. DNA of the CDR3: TGCGCCAGCAGTGAGAGACAGGGGATGATCGGGGAGCTGTTTTTT.